This T cell receptor (beta chain) was identified in a study of tumor-infiltrating lymphocytes in primary liver carcinoma. At the level of the study: The tumors, T1-T3 N0M0 lesions, were 4.2 to 10 cm across.

Overall study findings and caveats: Tumor-adjacent and tumor-blood pairs shared a smaller degree of overlap than tumor region pairs.

For this clonotype: Its antigen remains unidentified. Its ends do not fully match the called genes, so a read error is possible.

Reverse transcription of around 500 ng total RNA with a constant-region primer produced TCR beta cDNA. Generation of the TCR beta libraries relied on three nested multiplex PCR rounds using slightly modified ARM-PCR. A single record per CDR3 protein comes from TCRdb applying MiXCR to the multiplex PCR reads. The table lists about 130,000 distinct CDR3 sequences, 60% to 75% of them singletons. Taking roughly 20-32 mg of unsorted bulk tissue, the authors co-extracted RNA and DNA. The sample consisted of liver tumor tissue from sampling region 3. The subset denotes: tumor region T3, left-lateral pole. This sequence originates from a woman aged 60-75 years with primary liver carcinoma and hepatitis B virus infection.

The DNA of the CDR3 is TGTGCTAGCAGTCGCATGAACACTGAAGCTTTCTTT. Protein product: CASSRMNTEAFF. The genes are TRBV6-5 and TRBJ1-1; D is uncertain. In germline, CDR1 is MNHEY, CDR2 SVGAGI. The CDR3 is 12 amino acids.